These T cell receptor beta chains were read from a single sample in a study of beta chain features in type 1 diabetes. Libraries were prepared by immunoSEQ multiplex PCR; TCRdb keeps only in-frame clonotypes and omits some of them. Of around 710,000 clones listed, about an eighth are singletons. Sequencing was done on a sample of naive CD4+ T cells from blood. These receptors were obtained from a man aged 25-45 years with type 1 diabetes. Each CDR3 is given with its conserved first and last residue. D genes are given only for firm matches. Only some rows state a clone size, as once, few, many or a class for expanded clones.

abundance	v_gene	d_gene	j_gene	CDR3nt	CDR3aa
.	TRBV19	.	TRBJ1-6	TGTGCCAGTAGTATGGGGCGGGAAAATTCACCCCTCCACTTT	CASSMGRENSPLHF
few	TRBV7-2	.	TRBJ2-7	TGTGCCAGCAGCTTAGCGCTACTGTACGAGCAGTACTTC	CASSLALLYEQYF
.	TRBV25-1	.	TRBJ1-2	TGTGCCAGCAGTGAATCCGCAGCTTCATTTGGGGGTAACTATGGCTACACCTTC	CASSESAASFGGNYGYTF
few	TRBV2	.	TRBJ2-1	TGTGCCAGCAGTGAAGCGGGACCGCCCCCCTACAATGAGCAGTTCTTC	CASSEAGPPPYNEQFF
.	TRBV4-3	TRBD1	TRBJ2-7	TGCGCCAGCAGCCAAGAGAGACAGGGTATCTACGAGCAGTACTTC	CASSQERQGIYEQYF
few	TRBV19	.	TRBJ2-5	TGTGCCAGTCAGGGCCTTCAGGGGAAAGAGACCCAGTACTTC	CASQGLQGKETQYF
.	TRBV19	.	TRBJ2-7	TGTGCCAGTAGTATAGCACAGTCGGGTTACGAGCAGTACTTC	CASSIAQSGYEQYF
.	TRBV2	.	TRBJ1-2	TGTGCCAGCAGCCTACAAGGCCCCAACTATGGCTACACCTTC	CASSLQGPNYGYTF
.	TRBV30	TRBD1	TRBJ1-6	TGTGCCTGGGACAGGGGAAGGGGTAATTCACCCCTCCACTTT	CAWDRGRGNSPLHF
few	TRBV27	TRBD1	TRBJ1-4	TGTGCCAGCAGTTTTACTGGTGGGGACAGGGCCACAACTAATGAAAAACTGTTTTTT	CASSFTGGDRATTNEKLFF
.	TRBV27	.	TRBJ2-7	TGTGCCAGCCGAGGGACCGAATTCTACGAGCAGTACTTC	CASRGTEFYEQYF
.	TRBV9	.	TRBJ2-3	TGTGCCAGCAGCGCCAACGGACTGTCCGGCACAGATACGCAGTATTTT	CASSANGLSGTDTQYF
few	TRBV2	TRBD1	TRBJ2-1	TGTGCCAGCAGTGATTCCGGACAGGGGGCAAATGAGCAGTTCTTC	CASSDSGQGANEQFF
.	TRBV5-6	.	TRBJ1-5	TGTGCCAGCAGCAAAGAGGGGGTCCAGCATTTT	CASSKEGVQHF
few	TRBV28	TRBD2	TRBJ2-3	TGTGCCAGCAGTGGCCCCGGGACTAGTGTGGATACGCAGTATTTT	CASSGPGTSVDTQYF